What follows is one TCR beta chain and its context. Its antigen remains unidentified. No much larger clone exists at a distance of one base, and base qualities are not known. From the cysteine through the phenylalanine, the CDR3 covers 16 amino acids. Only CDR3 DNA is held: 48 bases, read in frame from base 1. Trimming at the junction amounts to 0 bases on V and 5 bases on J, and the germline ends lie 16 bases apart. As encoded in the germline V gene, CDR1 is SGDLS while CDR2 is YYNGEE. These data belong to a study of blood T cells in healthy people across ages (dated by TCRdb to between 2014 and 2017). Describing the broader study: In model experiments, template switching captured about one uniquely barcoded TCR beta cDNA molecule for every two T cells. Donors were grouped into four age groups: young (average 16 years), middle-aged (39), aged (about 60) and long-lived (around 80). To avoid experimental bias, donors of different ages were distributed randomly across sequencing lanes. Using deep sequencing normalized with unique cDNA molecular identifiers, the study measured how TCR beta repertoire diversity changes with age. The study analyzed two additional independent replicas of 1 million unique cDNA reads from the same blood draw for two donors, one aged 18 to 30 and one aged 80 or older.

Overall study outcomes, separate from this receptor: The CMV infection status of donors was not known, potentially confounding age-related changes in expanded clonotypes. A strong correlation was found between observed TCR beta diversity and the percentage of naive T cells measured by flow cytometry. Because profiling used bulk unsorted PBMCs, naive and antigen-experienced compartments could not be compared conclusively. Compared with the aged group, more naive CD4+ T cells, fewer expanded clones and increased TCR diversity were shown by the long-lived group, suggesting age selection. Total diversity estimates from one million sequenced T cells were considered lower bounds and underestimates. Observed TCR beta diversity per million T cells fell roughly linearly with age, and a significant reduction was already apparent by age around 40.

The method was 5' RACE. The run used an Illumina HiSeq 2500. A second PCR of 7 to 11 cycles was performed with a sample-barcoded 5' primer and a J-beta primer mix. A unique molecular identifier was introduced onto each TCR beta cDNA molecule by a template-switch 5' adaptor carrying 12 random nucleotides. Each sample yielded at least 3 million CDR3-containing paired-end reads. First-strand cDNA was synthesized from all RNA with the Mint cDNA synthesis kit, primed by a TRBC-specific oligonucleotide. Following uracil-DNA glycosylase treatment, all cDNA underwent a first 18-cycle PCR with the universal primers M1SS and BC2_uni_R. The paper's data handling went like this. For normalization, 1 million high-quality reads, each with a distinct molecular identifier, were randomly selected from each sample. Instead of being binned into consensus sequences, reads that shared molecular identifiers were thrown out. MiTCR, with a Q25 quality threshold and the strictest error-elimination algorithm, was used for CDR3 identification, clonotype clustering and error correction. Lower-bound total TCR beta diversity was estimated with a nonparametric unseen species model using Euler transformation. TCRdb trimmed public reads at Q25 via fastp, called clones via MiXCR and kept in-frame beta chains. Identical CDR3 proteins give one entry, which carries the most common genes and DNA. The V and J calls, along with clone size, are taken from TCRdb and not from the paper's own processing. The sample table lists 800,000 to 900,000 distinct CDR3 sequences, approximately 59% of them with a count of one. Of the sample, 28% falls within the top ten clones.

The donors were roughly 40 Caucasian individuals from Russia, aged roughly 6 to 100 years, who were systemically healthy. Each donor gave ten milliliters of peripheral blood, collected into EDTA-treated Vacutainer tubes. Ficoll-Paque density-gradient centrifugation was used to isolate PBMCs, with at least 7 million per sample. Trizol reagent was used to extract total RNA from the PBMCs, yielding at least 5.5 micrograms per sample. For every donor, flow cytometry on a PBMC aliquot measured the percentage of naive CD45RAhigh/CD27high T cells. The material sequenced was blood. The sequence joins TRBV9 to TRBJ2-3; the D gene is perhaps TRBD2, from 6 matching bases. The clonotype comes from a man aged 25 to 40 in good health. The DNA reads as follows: TGTGCCAGCAGCGTAGCTACTAGCAGGGTCGGAGATACGCAGTATTTT. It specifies CASSVATSRVGDTQYF. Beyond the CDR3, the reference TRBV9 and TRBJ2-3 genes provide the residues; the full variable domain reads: DSGVTQTPKHLITATGQRVTLRCSPRSGDLSVYWYQQSLDQGLQFLIQYYNGEERAKGNILERFSAQQFPDLHSELNLSSLELGDSALYFCASSVATSRVGDTQYFGPGTRLTVL.